The source of this TCR beta chain is a study of T-cell reconstitution after alpha-beta-depleted transplantation in children. The study, taken as a whole, reports: Several patients had high TCRbeta diversity at day 60; it came from surviving recipient T cells and thymic progenitors. By about two months after transplant, alpha-beta T cells reportedly arose from several hundred graft clones that had expanded. The authors attributed T-cell counts and diversity one year after transplant mostly to newly produced T cells.

In its sample, this clonotype was seen a few times. The antigen remains unidentified. The CDR3 length is 14 residues. CDR1 and CDR2 from the germline V gene are WNHNN and SYGVQD (reference sequence). Trimming left V 2 bases short and J 5 bases short, with 13 bases between. The library targeted TCRbeta and was prepared with unique molecular identifiers. TCRdb processed the PCR reads anew with MiXCR; each CDR3 protein has one entry. The sample has some 290,000 distinct CDR3 sequences, 23% seen once. The sequencing used PBMCs, mostly from graft donor cells, collected 180 days after TCRalphabeta/CD19-depleted stem cell transplant. The chain has TRBV10-1 and TRBJ2-7, with a tentative D call TRBD2 (7 bases). The sequence was collected from a male patient younger than 18 who had a stem cell transplant for acute lymphoblastic leukemia, so the T cells may come from the graft donor. In DNA, the CDR3 is TGCGCCAGCAGTGAGGGGTCGGGGGGCCACGAGCAGTACTTC. Translating gives CASSEGSGGHEQYF.